This T cell receptor beta chain is from a study of OX40 agonist ivuxolimab in advanced cancers. Study details: Across the patients, intravenous ivuxolimab was delivered every 2 weeks at 0.01 to 10 mg/kg.

Study-wide results and caveats: A proportion of nonresponders additionally exhibited low normalized T-cell clonal expansion. Not determined was the antigen specificity of the expanded peripheral T cells. Patients who responded partially at 0.1-3.0 mg/kg showed clonal expansion ranking among the lowest.

This CDR3 is built from 16 residues. Per the germline V gene, CDR1 is SGHTA and CDR2 is FQGNSA. The V and J ends lost 0 bases and 0 bases respectively, with 9 bases between them. Assay used: immunoSEQ multiplex PCR; TCRdb lists only in-frame clones, some missing. The table records around 83,000 clones, around 85% of them present only once. Of note for this clone: Its antigen is not identified.

The rearrangement links TRBV7-2 to TRBJ1-3; D is ambiguous. The input for sequencing was CD4+ or CD8+ T cells sorted from blood, taken in a trial of the OX40 agonist ivuxolimab. The source is an adult with an advanced solid tumor such as melanoma, head and neck, liver or kidney cancer. CDR3 sequence: CASSLAPGISGNTIYF. In nucleotides, the CDR3 is TGTGCCAGCAGCTTAGCGCCCGGGATCTCTGGAAACACCATATATTTT.